This T cell receptor (beta chain) was obtained from a study of blood T cell repertoires in COVID-19. Overall study: Samples of COVID-19 (acute and convalescent) were obtained from the United States, Italy and Spain. Nucleic acid was either cDNA or gDNA, and it came from T cells, B-cell-depleted T cells, or PBMCs.

Original handling: Using reference gene primer amplification, nucleated cell counts were estimated. Sequencing was performed with immunoSEQ multiplex PCR; in TCRdb, only in-frame clones are kept and a portion is missing. The DNA gave D and trimming, while V, J and clone size come from that table. Counted here are around 140,000 clones, approximately 85% occurring once; the ten biggest clones make up 3.4%. The age range of participants was 18 to 89 years, with residence in about 25 US areas. The V end was cut by 6 bases, the J end by 3 bases, with 8 bases between. Germline V gives CDR1 MNHEY, CDR2 SVGAGI. The CDR3 contains 12 residues.

The receptor's source is a woman between 45 and 65 years old with acute COVID-19. This chain connects TRBV6-5 to TRBJ1-1; D not certain. Specimen: PBMCs or T cells enriched from blood (not recorded which). Here the CDR3 reads CASRAGYTEAFF. The DNA of the CDR3 is TGTGCCAGCAGGGCGGGGTACACTGAAGCTTTCTTT.